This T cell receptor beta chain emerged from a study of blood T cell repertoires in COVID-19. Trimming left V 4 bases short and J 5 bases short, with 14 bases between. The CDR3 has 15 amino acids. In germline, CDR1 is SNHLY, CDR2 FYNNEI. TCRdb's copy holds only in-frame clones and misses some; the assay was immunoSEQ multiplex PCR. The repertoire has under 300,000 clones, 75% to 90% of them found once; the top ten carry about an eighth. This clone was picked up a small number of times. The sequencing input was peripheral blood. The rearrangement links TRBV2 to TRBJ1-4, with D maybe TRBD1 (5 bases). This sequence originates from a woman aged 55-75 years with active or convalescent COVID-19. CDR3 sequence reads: CASSAGTSGNEKLFF. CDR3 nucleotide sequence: TGTGCCAGCAGTGCCGGGACTTCGGGCAATGAAAAACTGTTTTTT.